The 17 T cell receptor beta chains given below trace back to one sample, sequenced in a study of cytomegalovirus exposure and HLA in healthy donors (dated by TCRdb to about 2017). The library was generated by the immunoSEQ multiplex PCR assay. The multiplex PCR relied on a mix of 60 forward primers for TCR Vbeta segments and 13 reverse primers for TCR Jbeta segments. TCRdb mirrors the immuneACCESS table, restricted to in-frame sequences. Some clones are absent from its copies; in checked studies, under half trace to an unresolved V gene, and the reason for the others is unknown. This sample holds about 120,000 clones; about three quarters were observed only once. The ten largest clonotypes hold 2.7% of the sample. Sequenced: PBMCs. The receptors stem from a woman in her 40s in good health and CMV-seropositive.

This clone has a handful of counts. The chain uses TRBV9 and TRBJ2-7, with TRBD2 matching over 13 bases. The J segment lost 3 bases and the V segment lost 0 bases, leaving 9 bases of the junction unmatched. Germline-derived CDR1 and CDR2 are SGDLS and YYNGEE. The CDR3 has 18 amino acids. The CDR3 spells CASSVAPVTSGRSYEQYF. In DNA, the CDR3 is TGTGCCAGCAGCGTAGCCCCGGTGACTAGCGGGAGGAGCTACGAGCAGTACTTC.

A remark on this clone: Other nucleotide sequences in the sample specify the same CDR3. The J gene is TRBJ2-3, the V gene TRBV27, with D perhaps matching TRBD2 (5 bases). Germline loops: CDR1 MNHEY, CDR2 SMNVEV (reference sequence). There are 15 residues in the CDR3. V was pared by 2 bases and J by 0 bases, with 9 bases between. CDR3 in DNA: TGTGCCAGCAGTTTAGGAGCGGCCAGCACAGATACGCAGTATTTT. As protein: CASSLGAASTDTQYF.

This chain uses TRBV7-2 with TRBJ1-5, with D maybe TRBD1 (5 bases). CDR3 length: 12 amino acids. Germline CDR1 reads SGHTA; CDR2 reads FQGNSA. V was clipped by 1 base and J by 9 bases, with 7 bases between them. Here the CDR3 DNA reads TGTGCCAGCAGCTTAGGGGGACTGCCCCAGCATTTT. Translated: CASSLGGLPQHF.

The chain recombines TRBV11-2 with TRBJ2-7, with 7 bases lining up with TRBD1. CDR1 and CDR2 (germline): SGHAT, FQNNGV. CDR3 length: 17 residues. The V gene end was trimmed by 0 bases and the J gene end by 1 base; junction bases not matched to a gene: 9. The CDR3 sequence: CASSLDFRQGVSYEQYF. The CDR3, as DNA: TGTGCCAGCAGCTTAGATTTTAGACAGGGAGTATCCTACGAGCAGTACTTC.

This sequence joins TRBV9 and TRBJ1-2, with 10 bases identical to TRBD1. V trimming: 0 bases; J trimming: 8 bases; junction bases outside the gene matches: 4. CDR3 length: 14 residues. The germline CDR1 and CDR2 sequences are SGDLS and YYNGEE. CDR3 amino acids: CASSVVGQGSGYTF. The CDR3 DNA is TGTGCCAGCAGCGTAGTGGGACAGGGGAGCGGCTACACCTTC. Full variable domain (remainder filled in from reference TRBV9 and TRBJ1-2): DSGVTQTPKHLITATGQRVTLRCSPRSGDLSVYWYQQSLDQGLQFLIQYYNGEERAKGNILERFSAQQFPDLHSELNLSSLELGDSALYFCASSVVGQGSGYTFGSGTRLTVV.

This chain connects TRBV5-6 to TRBJ1-3, with 9 positions matching TRBD1. The length of the CDR3 is 17 residues. With 4 bases clipped from V and 0 bases from J, the junction kept 8 bases outside the gene matches. CDR1 and CDR2 (germline): SGHDT, YYEEEE. The CDR3 loop reads CASSPRDRVLSGNTIYF. In DNA, the CDR3 is TGTGCCAGCAGCCCCCGGGACAGGGTCCTCTCTGGAAACACCATATATTTT.

There are a few counts of this clone. Other DNA sequences in this specimen translate into the identical CDR3. The V gene is TRBV7-2, the J gene TRBJ1-3; D not resolved. The germline V gene has CDR1 SGHTA and CDR2 FQGNSA. The CDR3 is 15 residues long. V lost 1 base to trimming and J lost 0 bases, with 7 bases between them. The CDR3 sequence: CASSLVGGSGNTIYF. The CDR3, as DNA: TGTGCCAGCAGCTTAGTTGGCGGCTCTGGAAACACCATATATTTT.

This chain uses TRBV7-8 with TRBJ1-1; TRBD1 aligns across 7 bases. The V segment lost 0 bases and the J segment 6 bases; nucleotides outside the gene matches: 4. The CDR3 runs to 14 residues. CDR1 is SGHVS and CDR2 is FQNEAQ in the germline V gene. The CDR3 DNA is TGTGCCAGCAGCTTAGCGTCGCAGGGGGCTGAAGCTTTCTTT. Translation gives CASSLASQGAEAFF.

The chain employs TRBV25-1 and TRBJ1-6; 9 positions agree with TRBD1. This CDR3 has 15 residues. With V trimmed by 9 bases and J by 10 bases, 13 bases remained unmatched. Germline V gene sequence: CDR1 MGHDK, CDR2 SYGVNS. CDR3 coding DNA: TGTGCCAGTTTTGGACCGGGACAGGGAAAATCACCCCTCCACTTT. It specifies CASFGPGQGKSPLHF. The whole variable domain, remainder taken from reference TRBV25-1 and TRBJ1-6, is EADIYQTPRYLVIGTGKKITLECSQTMGHDKMYWYQQDPGMELHLIHYSYGVNSTEKGDLSSESTVSRIRTEHFPLTLESARPSHTSQYLCASFGPGQGKSPLHFGNGTRLTVT.

This clone came up a few times. This chain links TRBV7-9 with TRBJ1-5; maybe TRBD1 (6 bases). Trimming stripped 5 bases from V and 7 bases from J, with 9 bases between. The CDR3 has 12 amino acids. Germline lookup yields CDR1 SEHNR and CDR2 FQNEAQ (reference sequence). The CDR3 sequence is CASSLRGQPQHF. For the CDR3, the DNA is TGTGCCAGCAGCCTGAGGGGGCAGCCCCAGCATTTT. The variable domain in full, completed from reference TRBV7-9 and TRBJ1-5, reads DTGVSQNPRHKITKRGQNVTFRCDPISEHNRLYWYRQTLGQGPEFLTYFQNEAQLEKSRLLSDRFSAERPKGSFSTLEIQRTEQGDSAMYLCASSLRGQPQHFGDGTRLSIL.

The genes are TRBV7-8 and TRBJ2-5, with a possible D match to TRBD2 (6 bases). Germline-derived CDR1 and CDR2 are SGHVS and FQNEAQ. Trimming shortened V by 4 bases and J by 5 bases, and 14 bases separated the two germline ends. This CDR3 has 14 residues. The CDR3 here is CASSSPGLGETQYF. In DNA, the CDR3 is TGTGCCAGCAGCTCCCCGGGACTGGGGGAGACCCAGTACTTC.

This sequence joins TRBV2 and TRBJ2-2, with D tentatively TRBD2 (6 bases). This CDR3 is 15 amino acids long. The germline V and J ends were trimmed by 6 bases and 1 base, with 12 bases remaining between them. From germline, CDR1 is SNHLY and CDR2 FYNNEI. The CDR3 coding sequence is TGTGCCAGCAGGCTCCGGGACTTGAACACCGGGGAGCTGTTTTTT. This translates into CASRLRDLNTGELFF.

The chain employs TRBV5-4 and TRBJ2-7; tentative D call: TRBD1 (5 bases). Trimming pared 0 bases from V and 1 base from J, leaving 8 bases between. The CDR3 has 14 amino acids. Germline assignment: CDR1 SGHNT and CDR2 YYREEE (reference sequence). The CDR3 protein is CASSLDRFSYEQYF. The CDR3 DNA reads as TGTGCCAGCAGCTTGGACAGGTTTTCCTACGAGCAGTACTTC.

The chain combines TRBV5-4 with TRBJ1-1; tentative D call: TRBD1 (6 bases). The CDR3 runs 14 residues. CDR1 SGHNT and CDR2 YYREEE come from the germline V gene (reference sequence). V was pared by 4 bases and J by 3 bases, with 13 bases between. The CDR3 region is CASSGVTGYTEAFF. The DNA for the CDR3 is TGTGCCAGCAGCGGCGTAACAGGGTACACTGAAGCTTTCTTT.

A remark on this clone: One junction end does not reproduce the germline sequence, and a read error may be involved. The chain has TRBV5-4 and TRBJ2-7; D might be TRBD1 (6 bases). Germline CDR1 and CDR2: SGHNT and YYREEE (reference sequence). The CDR3 is 15 amino acids. The CDR3 DNA sequence: TGTGCCAGCAGCCCAAAGACAGGTAGTACCTACGAGCAGCACTTC. Residues: CASSPKTGSTYEQHF.

The V and J genes are TRBV4-1 and TRBJ2-3, with D maybe TRBD1 (5 bases). This CDR3 spans 19 amino acids. Germline assignment: CDR1 MGHRA and CDR2 YSYEKL. Trimming pared 3 bases from V and 3 bases from J, leaving 25 bases between. The CDR3 region is CASSHPPLRSGPLTDTQYF. Written as DNA, the CDR3 is TGCGCCAGCAGCCACCCCCCCCTTCGGTCAGGGCCCCTTACAGATACGCAGTATTTT.

The chain joins TRBV10-3 to TRBJ2-2, with 12 bases fitting TRBD2. V gave up 4 bases and J gave up 1 base; unmatched junction bases: 1. CDR3 size: 16 residues. CDR1 ENHRY and CDR2 SYGVKD come from the germline V gene. The CDR3 bases are TGTGCCATCAGTGGACTAGCGGGGGAGAACACCGGGGAGCTGTTTTTT. This sequence encodes CAISGLAGENTGELFF.